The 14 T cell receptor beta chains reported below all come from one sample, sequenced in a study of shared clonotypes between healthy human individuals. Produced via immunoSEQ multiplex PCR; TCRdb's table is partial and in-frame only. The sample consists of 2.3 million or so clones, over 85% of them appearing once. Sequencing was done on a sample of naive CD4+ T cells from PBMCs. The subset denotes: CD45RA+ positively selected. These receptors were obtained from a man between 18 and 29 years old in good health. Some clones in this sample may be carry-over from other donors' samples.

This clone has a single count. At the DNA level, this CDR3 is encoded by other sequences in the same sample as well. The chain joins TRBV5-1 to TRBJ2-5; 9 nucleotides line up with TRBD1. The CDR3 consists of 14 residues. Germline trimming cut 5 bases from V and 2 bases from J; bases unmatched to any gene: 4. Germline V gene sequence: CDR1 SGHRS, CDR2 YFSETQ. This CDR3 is CASSRGQGQETQYF. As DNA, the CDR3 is TGCGCCAGCAGTAGGGGACAGGGTCAAGAGACCCAGTACTTC.

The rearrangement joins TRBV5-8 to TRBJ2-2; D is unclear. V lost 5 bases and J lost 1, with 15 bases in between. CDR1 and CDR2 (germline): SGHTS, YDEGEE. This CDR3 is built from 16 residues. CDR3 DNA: TGTGCCAGCAGTAAGGGAATCCGAAAGAACACCGGGGAGCTGTTTTTT. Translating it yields CASSKGIRKNTGELFF.

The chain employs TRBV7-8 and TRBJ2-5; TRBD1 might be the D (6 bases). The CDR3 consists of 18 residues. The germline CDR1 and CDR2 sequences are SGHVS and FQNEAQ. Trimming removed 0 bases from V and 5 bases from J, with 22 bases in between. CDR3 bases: TGTGCCAGCAGCTTAGCGCACAGGGTACTTCCAATGAGGGAGACCCAGTACTTC. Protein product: CASSLAHRVLPMRETQYF.

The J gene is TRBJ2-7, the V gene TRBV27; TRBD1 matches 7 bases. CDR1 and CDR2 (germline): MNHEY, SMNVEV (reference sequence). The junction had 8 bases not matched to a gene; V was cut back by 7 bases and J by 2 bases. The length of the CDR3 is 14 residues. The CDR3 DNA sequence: TGTGCCAGCACCCGTGACAGGGCGGCCTACGAGCAGTACTTC. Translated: CASTRDRAAYEQYF.

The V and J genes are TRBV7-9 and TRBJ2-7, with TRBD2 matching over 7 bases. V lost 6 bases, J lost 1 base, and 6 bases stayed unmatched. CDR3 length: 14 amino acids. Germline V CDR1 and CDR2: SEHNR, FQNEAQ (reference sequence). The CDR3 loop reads CASRPGTTSYEQYF. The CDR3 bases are TGTGCCAGCAGGCCGGGGACTACGTCCTACGAGCAGTACTTC. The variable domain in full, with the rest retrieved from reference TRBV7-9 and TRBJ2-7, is DTGVSQNPRHKITKRGQNVTFRCDPISEHNRLYWYRQTLGQGPEFLTYFQNEAQLEKSRLLSDRFSAERPKGSFSTLEIQRTEQGDSAMYLCASRPGTTSYEQYFGPGTRLTVT.

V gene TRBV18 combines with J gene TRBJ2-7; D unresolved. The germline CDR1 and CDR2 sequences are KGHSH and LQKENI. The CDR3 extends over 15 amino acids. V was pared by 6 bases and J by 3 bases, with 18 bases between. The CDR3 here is CASSPPREYGYEQYF. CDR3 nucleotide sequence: TGTGCCAGCTCCCCCCCTCGAGAGTATGGCTACGAGCAGTACTTC.

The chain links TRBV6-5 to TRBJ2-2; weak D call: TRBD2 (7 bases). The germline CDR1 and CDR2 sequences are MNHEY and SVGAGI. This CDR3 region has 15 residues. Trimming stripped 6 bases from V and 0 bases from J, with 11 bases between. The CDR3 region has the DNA TGTGCCAGCAGCTGGGGGGGCCCGAACACCGGGGAGCTGTTTTTT. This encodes CASSWGGPNTGELFF.

CDR3 sequence (DNA): TGTGCCAGCAGCTTTCCGCACCCGTATAGCGGGAGCATCTACAATGAGCAGTTCTTC. This codes for CASSFPHPYSGSIYNEQFF. The chain employs TRBV5-8 and TRBJ2-1; TRBD2 aligns across 9 bases. V shed 2 bases and J 3 bases; nucleotides not matched to a gene: 15. The CDR3 is made up of 19 amino acids. CDR1 and CDR2 from the germline V gene are SGHTS and YDEGEE.

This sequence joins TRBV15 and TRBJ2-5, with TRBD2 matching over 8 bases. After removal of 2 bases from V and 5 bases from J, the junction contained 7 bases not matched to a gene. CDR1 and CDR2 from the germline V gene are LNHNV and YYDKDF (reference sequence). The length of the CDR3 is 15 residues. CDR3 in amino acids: CATSRPAGARETQYF. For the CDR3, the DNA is TGTGCCACCAGCAGACCAGCGGGGGCGCGGGAGACCCAGTACTTC.

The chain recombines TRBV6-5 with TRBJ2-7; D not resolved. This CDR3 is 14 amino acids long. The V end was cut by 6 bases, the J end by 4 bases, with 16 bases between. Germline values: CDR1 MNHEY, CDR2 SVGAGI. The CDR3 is CASRRYPSVYEQYF. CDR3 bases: TGTGCCAGCAGGAGGTACCCGTCCGTTTACGAGCAGTACTTC.

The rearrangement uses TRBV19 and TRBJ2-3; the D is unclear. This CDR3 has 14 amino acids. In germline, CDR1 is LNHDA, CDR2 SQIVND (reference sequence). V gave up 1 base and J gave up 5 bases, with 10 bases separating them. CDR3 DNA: TGTGCCAGTAGTATAGGCAACTCCAAAGATACGCAGTATTTT. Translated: CASSIGNSKDTQYF.

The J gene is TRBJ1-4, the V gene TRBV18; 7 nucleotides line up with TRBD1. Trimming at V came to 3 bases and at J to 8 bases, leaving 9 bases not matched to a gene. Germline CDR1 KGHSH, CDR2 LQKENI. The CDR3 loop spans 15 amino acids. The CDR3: CASSPPGQLGEKLFF. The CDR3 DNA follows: TGTGCCAGCTCACCTCCGGGACAGCTGGGGGAAAAACTGTTTTTT.

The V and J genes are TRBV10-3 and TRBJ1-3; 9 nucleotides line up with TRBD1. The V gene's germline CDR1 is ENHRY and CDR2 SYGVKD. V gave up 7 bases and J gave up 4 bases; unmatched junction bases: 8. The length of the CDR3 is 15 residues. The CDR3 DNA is TGTGCCATCACCCGTCATACAGGGGGCGGAAACACCATATATTTT. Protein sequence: CAITRHTGGGNTIYF.

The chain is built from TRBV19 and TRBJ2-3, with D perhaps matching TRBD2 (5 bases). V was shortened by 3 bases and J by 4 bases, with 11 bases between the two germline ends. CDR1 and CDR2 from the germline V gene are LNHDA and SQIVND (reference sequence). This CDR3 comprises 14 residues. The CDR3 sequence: CASSIEGRADTQYF. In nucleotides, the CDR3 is TGTGCCAGTAGTATCGAGGGTCGTGCAGATACGCAGTATTTT.